The next 29 T cell receptor beta chains were all read from a single sample in a study of shared clonotypes between healthy human individuals. Only in-frame clones appear in the TCRdb table, and some are missing; sequencing was by immunoSEQ multiplex PCR. Among some 700,000 clones, 80% to 95% were seen once, and the ten largest hold more than 30%. Specimen: memory CD8+ T cells from PBMCs. Described subset: CD45RO+ cells pooled with CCR7-negative TemRA cells. The receptors were gathered from a man aged 18 to 30 in good health. Some clones in this sample may be carry-over from other donors' samples.

As concerns this clone: Other DNA sequences in the same sample also yield this CDR3. V gene TRBV15 combines with J gene TRBJ1-5; possible D gene TRBD1, 5 bases. Germline V gene sequence: CDR1 LNHNV, CDR2 YYDKDF (reference sequence). The CDR3 contains 15 residues. Deletions cut 0 bases from V and 5 bases from J, with 11 bases between. The CDR3 DNA is TGTGCCACCAGCAGAGAAGACAGAGGTCATCAGCCCCAGCATTTT. Amino acids: CATSREDRGHQPQHF.

CDR3 protein: CASSHRPKRDTFTYEQYF. Written as DNA, the CDR3 is TGTGCCAGCAGCCACCGCCCAAAGCGGGACACCTTTACCTACGAGCAGTACTTC. The chain has TRBV28 and TRBJ2-7; D perhaps matches TRBD2 (7 bases). CDR3 size: 18 residues. Germline lookup yields CDR1 MDHEN and CDR2 SYDVKM. The V gene lost 6 bases and the J gene lost 2 bases, with 26 bases spanning the gap.

The chain recombines TRBV5-6 with TRBJ2-7, with TRBD1 matching over 7 bases. The V gene's germline CDR1 is SGHDT and CDR2 YYEEEE. The CDR3 runs to 12 residues. With V trimmed by 4 bases and J by 6 bases, 4 bases remained unmatched. The CDR3 sequence: CASSVGGGEQYF. The CDR3 nucleotides are TGTGCCAGCAGCGTAGGGGGCGGCGAGCAGTACTTC. The whole variable domain, remainder taken from reference TRBV5-6 and TRBJ2-7, is DAGVTQSPTHLIKTRGQQVTLRCSPKSGHDTVSWYQQALGQGPQFIFQYYEEEERQRGNFPDRFSGHQFPNYSSELNVNALLLGDSALYLCASSVGGGEQYFGPGTRLTVT.

This chain uses TRBV28 with TRBJ1-3, with D tentatively TRBD1 (5 bases). Trimming shortened V by 0 bases and J by 0 bases, and 9 bases separated the two germline ends. The CDR3 runs to 16 residues. Germline CDR1 MDHEN, CDR2 SYDVKM. The CDR3 sequence: CASSLWGEGSGNTIYF. In DNA, the CDR3 is TGTGCCAGCAGTTTATGGGGGGAAGGCTCTGGAAACACCATATATTTT.

This clone was observed once. This chain links TRBV19 with TRBJ1-2, with D possibly TRBD1 on 6 matching bases. The CDR3 runs to 16 residues. Germline-derived CDR1 and CDR2 are LNHDA and SQIVND (reference sequence). Trimming took 0 bases from V and 0 from J, leaving 11 bases between them. As DNA, the CDR3 is TGTGCCAGTAGTATAGATGAGACAGGACCTAACTATGGCTACACCTTC. Its protein product is CASSIDETGPNYGYTF.

The CDR3 DNA reads as TGTGCCAGCAGCCTAGAGGGGCTAGCGGTCTACGAGCAGTACTTC. Translating it yields CASSLEGLAVYEQYF. This chain links TRBV28 with TRBJ2-7; 7 bases line up with TRBD2. From germline, CDR1 is MDHEN and CDR2 SYDVKM. The V segment lost 6 bases and the J segment 3 bases; nucleotides outside the gene matches: 11. There are 15 residues in the CDR3. Using reference TRBV28 and TRBJ2-7 for the parts outside the CDR3, the full variable domain is DVKVTQSSRYLVKRTGEKVFLECVQDMDHENMFWYRQDPGLGLRLIYFSYDVKMKEKGDIPEGYSVSREKKERFSLILESASTNQTSMYLCASSLEGLAVYEQYFGPGTRLTVT.

The chain carries TRBV25-1 and TRBJ2-5; D is perhaps TRBD1 or TRBD2 (5 bases each). The better agreement between TRBJ2-7 and the DNA end casts doubt on the J call. CDR1 and CDR2 (germline): MGHDK, SYGVNS. The CDR3 extends over 11 amino acids. The CDR3 loop is CASRDAGEQYF. In DNA form, the CDR3 reads TGTGCCAGCCGGGACGCCGGCGAGCAGTACTTC.

CDR3 in amino acids: CASSLVKQGGNEQFF. CDR3 coding DNA: TGTGCCAGCAGCTTAGTGAAGCAGGGGGGTAATGAGCAGTTCTTC. V and J are TRBV11-2 and TRBJ2-1; perhaps TRBD1 as D (7 bases). V lost 1 base, J lost 7 bases, and 14 bases lay in between. The CDR3 has 15 residues. Germline values: CDR1 SGHAT, CDR2 FQNNGV. Full variable domain (outside the CDR3, taken from reference TRBV11-2 and TRBJ2-1): EAGVAQSPRYKIIEKRQSVAFWCNPISGHATLYWYQQILGQGPKLLIQFQNNGVVDDSQLPKDRFSAERLKGVDSTLKIQPAKLEDSAVYLCASSLVKQGGNEQFFGPGTRLTVL.

This clone was observed a few times. V and J are TRBV10-1 and TRBJ1-1; D uncertain. The germline V gene has CDR1 WNHNN and CDR2 SYGVQD (reference sequence). This CDR3 region has 13 residues. V lost 3 bases and J lost 5, with 10 bases in between. CDR3 bases: TGCGCCAGCAGTGACCCTCGGGGAACTGAAGCTTTCTTT. This sequence encodes CASSDPRGTEAFF.

The rearrangement links TRBV29-1 to TRBJ2-2; D is possibly TRBD1 (6 bases). The CDR3 loop spans 15 amino acids. Trimming stripped 0 bases from V and 8 bases from J, with 16 bases between. Germline lookup yields CDR1 SQVTM and CDR2 ANQGSEA. DNA of the CDR3: TGCAGCGTTGAAGAGGACAGCCTCCACCGAGGGGAGCTGTTTTTT. This sequence encodes CSVEEDSLHRGELFF.

V usage is TRBV7-9 and J usage is TRBJ2-7, with D possibly called TRBD1 or TRBD2 (5 bases each). Germline V lookup: CDR1 SEHNR, CDR2 FQNEAQ (reference sequence). There are 14 residues in the CDR3. V lost 5 bases and J lost 2, with 13 bases in between. The CDR3 here is CASSIGTVPYEQYF. CDR3 sequence (DNA): TGTGCCAGCAGCATTGGGACGGTACCCTACGAGCAGTACTTC. Full variable domain (remainder filled in from reference TRBV7-9 and TRBJ2-7): DTGVSQNPRHKITKRGQNVTFRCDPISEHNRLYWYRQTLGQGPEFLTYFQNEAQLEKSRLLSDRFSAERPKGSFSTLEIQRTEQGDSAMYLCASSIGTVPYEQYFGPGTRLTVT.

The chain has TRBV10-3 and TRBJ2-7; perhaps TRBD1 as D (6 bases). The length of the CDR3 is 13 residues. Trimming cost V 6 bases and J 0 bases, with 9 bases left between them. The V gene's germline CDR1 is ENHRY and CDR2 SYGVKD. The CDR3 is CAISTGHSYEQYF. CDR3 nucleotide sequence: TGTGCCATCAGCACGGGACACTCCTACGAGCAGTACTTC.

The chain couples TRBV27 to TRBJ2-7; the match to TRBD1 covers 7 bases. The V gene end was trimmed by 6 bases and the J gene end by 4 bases; junction bases not matched to a gene: 12. There are 15 residues in the CDR3. In germline, CDR1 is MNHEY, CDR2 SMNVEV (reference sequence). The CDR3 protein is CASRGQNQPIYEQYF. CDR3 nucleotide sequence: TGTGCCAGCAGGGGACAGAACCAGCCAATTTACGAGCAGTACTTC.

The CDR3 DNA reads TGTGCCAGCAGTTTCACGAGGGGCCGCACAGATACGCAGTATTTT. Translating gives CASSFTRGRTDTQYF. The rearrangement links TRBV27 to TRBJ2-3, with D perhaps assigned TRBD1 or TRBD2 (5 bases each). Trimming stripped 3 bases from V and 1 base from J, with 11 bases between. This CDR3 spans 15 amino acids. Germline V gene data show CDR1 as MNHEY and CDR2 as SMNVEV (reference sequence).

This clone has just one count. V and J are TRBV5-6 and TRBJ2-5; TRBD1 aligns across 7 bases. V gave up 1 base and J gave up 1 base; unmatched junction bases: 7. The CDR3 runs to 16 residues. From germline, CDR1 is SGHDT and CDR2 YYEEEE. The CDR3 loop reads CASSLPGTVLQETQYF. Written as DNA, the CDR3 is TGTGCCAGCAGCTTGCCCGGGACAGTACTCCAAGAGACCCAGTACTTC.

As concerns this clone: Since a far larger clone is one base different, this is likely a read error. The V call is TRBV25-1, the J call TRBJ2-2; no firm D call. The CDR3 runs to 11 residues. CDR1 is MGHDK, CDR2 SYGVNS, per germline. V shed 4 bases and J shed 5 bases, with 2 bases lying between them. The CDR3 sequence is CASSVTGELFF. Written as DNA, the CDR3 is TGTGCCAGCAGTGTGACCGGGGAGCTGTTTTTT.

The chain is built from TRBV7-9 and TRBJ2-7; 10 nucleotides match TRBD1. Germline V gives CDR1 SEHNR, CDR2 FQNEAQ (reference sequence). The CDR3 runs 13 residues. Losses at the gene ends were 8 bases for V and 5 bases for J; bases not matched to a gene: 6. The CDR3 nucleotides read TGTGCCAGCGGCCGGGACAGGGGCCACGAGCAGTACTTC. Its translation is CASGRDRGHEQYF.

The V gene is TRBV19, the J gene TRBJ2-2; no reliable D call. Germline values: CDR1 LNHDA, CDR2 SQIVND (reference sequence). V lost 5 bases, J lost 0 bases, and 7 bases lay in between. This CDR3 is built from 14 residues. In DNA, the CDR3 is TGTGCCAGTAGTCTGGTTTCGAACACCGGGGAGCTGTTTTTT. Translation: CASSLVSNTGELFF.

In this sample, this clone turned up once. The gene calls are TRBV5-6 and TRBJ1-3, with D maybe TRBD1 (6 bases). This CDR3 is 14 amino acids long. V was shortened by 0 bases and J by 3 bases, with 7 bases between the two germline ends. Per germline, CDR1 SGHDT and CDR2 YYEEEE. CDR3 in amino acids: CASSLVRGGNTIYF. CDR3 coding DNA: TGTGCCAGCAGCTTGGTCAGGGGTGGAAACACCATATATTTT.

V gene TRBV7-3 combines with J gene TRBJ2-4, with 7 bases lining up with TRBD1. CDR1 and CDR2 (germline): SGHTA, FQGTGA. V lost 5 bases to trimming and J lost 7 bases; unmatched junction nucleotides: 5. CDR3 length equals 13 residues. The chain's CDR3 is CASSGIRGNIQYF. CDR3 sequence (DNA): TGTGCCAGCAGCGGCATCAGGGGGAACATTCAGTACTTC.

This chain connects TRBV6-1 to TRBJ2-7; TRBD2 agrees at 14 bases. J lost 4 bases, V lost 3 bases, and 11 bases had no gene match. The CDR3 has 18 residues. Germline assignment: CDR1 MNHNS and CDR2 SASEGT. The chain's CDR3 is CASSDSLGTSGRRYEQYF. The CDR3 DNA reads as TGTGCCAGCAGTGATAGCCTTGGGACTAGCGGGAGAAGGTACGAGCAGTACTTC.

The J gene is TRBJ1-1, the V gene TRBV5-1; D is unresolved. The CDR3 is 16 amino acids. In germline, CDR1 is SGHRS, CDR2 YFSETQ. Trimming cost V 0 bases and J 1 base, with 13 bases left between them. CDR3 in DNA: TGCGCCAGCAGCTTGGGTTACCCAAATGAGAACACTGAAGCTTTCTTT. As protein: CASSLGYPNENTEAFF.

This chain connects TRBV13 to TRBJ1-1; D gene uncertain. Deletions cut 3 bases from V and 5 bases from J, with 7 bases between. The CDR3 runs 12 residues. Germline V gene sequence: CDR1 PRHDT, CDR2 FYEKMQ (reference sequence). This chain's CDR3 is CASSFPRTEAFF. The CDR3 DNA follows: TGTGCCAGCAGCTTCCCGCGGACTGAAGCTTTCTTT.

V gene TRBV7-9 combines with J gene TRBJ1-2; D is uncertain. V dropped 7 bases and J dropped 2 bases, with 17 bases sitting between them. CDR3 length equals 15 residues. Germline V gives CDR1 SEHNR, CDR2 FQNEAQ (reference sequence). CDR3 residues: CASTPLSTVNYGYTF. Here the CDR3 DNA reads TGTGCCAGCACCCCGCTTAGTACAGTCAACTATGGCTACACCTTC.

The chain recombines TRBV5-1 with TRBJ2-1; TRBD1 agrees at 8 bases. The germline V gene has CDR1 SGHRS and CDR2 YFSETQ. The CDR3 consists of 17 residues. After removal of 0 bases from V and 4 bases from J, the junction contained 9 bases not matched to a gene. CDR3 sequence: CASSLASGGYDYNEQFF. CDR3 nucleotides: TGCGCCAGCAGCTTGGCTTCAGGGGGCTATGATTACAATGAGCAGTTCTTC.

The chain joins TRBV6-5 to TRBJ2-1; 7 bases agree with TRBD1. The V gene end was trimmed by 8 bases and the J gene end by 4 bases; junction bases not matched to a gene: 11. The germline V gene has CDR1 MNHEY and CDR2 SVGAGI. This CDR3 spans 15 amino acids. The CDR3 is CASATMAGGYNEQFF. Written as DNA, the CDR3 is TGTGCCAGCGCCACAATGGCAGGGGGTTACAATGAGCAGTTCTTC.

The chain combines TRBV19 with TRBJ2-7; possibly TRBD1 or TRBD2 for D (5 bases each). V gave up 3 bases and J gave up 2 bases, with 11 bases separating them. CDR3 length: 14 amino acids. Germline-derived CDR1 and CDR2 are LNHDA and SQIVND (reference sequence). This CDR3 reads CASSMRGRTYEQYF. CDR3 nucleotides: TGTGCCAGTAGTATGAGGGGTCGGACCTACGAGCAGTACTTC.

The chain recombines TRBV29-1 with TRBJ2-5; 8 nucleotides align to TRBD1. The last part of the DNA fits TRBJ2-7 better; the J call may be wrong. Germline CDR1 SQVTM, CDR2 ANQGSEA. This CDR3 comprises 13 residues. The CDR3 DNA reads TGCAGCGCCCTGGGGGGACAGGCCTACGAGCAGTACTTC. It is translated as CSALGGQAYEQYF.

This clone appeared a single time. This sequence joins TRBV7-2 and TRBJ1-2; D gene unclear. Germline CDR1 is SGHTA and CDR2 is FQGNSA. V was cut by 5 bases and J by 2 bases, with 9 bases left in between. The CDR3 extends over 13 amino acids. The CDR3 is CASSKDVNYGYTF. The CDR3 DNA reads as TGTGCCAGCAGCAAGGACGTGAACTATGGCTACACCTTC.